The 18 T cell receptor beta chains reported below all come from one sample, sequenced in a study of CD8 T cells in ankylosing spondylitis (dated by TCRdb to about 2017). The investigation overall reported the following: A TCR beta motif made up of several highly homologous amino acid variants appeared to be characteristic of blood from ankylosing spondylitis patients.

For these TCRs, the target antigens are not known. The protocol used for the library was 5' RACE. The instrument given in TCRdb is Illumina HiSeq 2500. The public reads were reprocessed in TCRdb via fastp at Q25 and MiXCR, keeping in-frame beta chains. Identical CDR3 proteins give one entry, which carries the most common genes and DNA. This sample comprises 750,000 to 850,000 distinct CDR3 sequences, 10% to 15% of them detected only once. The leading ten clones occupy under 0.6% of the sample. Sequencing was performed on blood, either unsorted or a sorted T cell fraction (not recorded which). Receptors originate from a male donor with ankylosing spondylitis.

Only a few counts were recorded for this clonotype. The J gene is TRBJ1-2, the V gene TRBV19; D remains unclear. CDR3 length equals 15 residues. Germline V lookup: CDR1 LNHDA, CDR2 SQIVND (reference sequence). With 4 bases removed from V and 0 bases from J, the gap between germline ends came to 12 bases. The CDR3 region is CASSNQGRANYGYTF. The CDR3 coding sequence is TGTGCCAGTAGTAACCAAGGAAGGGCTAACTATGGCTACACCTTC.

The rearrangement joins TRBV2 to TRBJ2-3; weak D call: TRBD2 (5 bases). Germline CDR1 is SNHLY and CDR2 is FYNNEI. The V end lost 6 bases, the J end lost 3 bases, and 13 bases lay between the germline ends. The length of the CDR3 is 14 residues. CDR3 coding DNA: TGTGCCAGCAGATGGACTCCCGGGACAGATACGCAGTATTTT. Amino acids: CASRWTPGTDTQYF. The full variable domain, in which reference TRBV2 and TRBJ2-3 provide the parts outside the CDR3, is EPEVTQTPSHQVTQMGQEVILRCVPISNHLYFYWYRQILGQKVEFLVSFYNNEISEKSEIFDDQFSVERPDGSNFTLKIRSTKLEDSAMYFCASRWTPGTDTQYFGPGTRLTVL.

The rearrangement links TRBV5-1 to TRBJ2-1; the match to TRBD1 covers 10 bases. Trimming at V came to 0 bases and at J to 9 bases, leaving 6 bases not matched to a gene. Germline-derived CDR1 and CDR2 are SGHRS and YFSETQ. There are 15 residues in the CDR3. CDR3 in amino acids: CASSLVGTGDVEQFF. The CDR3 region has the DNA TGCGCCAGCAGCTTGGTGGGGACAGGGGACGTTGAGCAGTTCTTC.

The CDR3 protein is CASSPSIRAGGEKLFF. In nucleotides, the CDR3 is TGTGCCAGCAGCCCGTCGATCAGGGCAGGGGGTGAAAAACTGTTTTTT. The chain recombines TRBV7-2 with TRBJ1-4; 7 bases match TRBD1. J gave up 7 bases and V 5 bases, and 13 bases lay outside the gene matches. This CDR3 is built from 16 residues. CDR1 is SGHTA, CDR2 FQGNSA, per germline.

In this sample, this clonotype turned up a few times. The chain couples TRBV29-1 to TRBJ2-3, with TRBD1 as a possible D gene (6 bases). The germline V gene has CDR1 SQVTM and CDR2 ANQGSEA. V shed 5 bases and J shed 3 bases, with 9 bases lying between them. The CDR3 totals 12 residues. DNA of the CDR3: TGCAGCGTTTCCAGGGGAACAGATACGCAGTATTTT. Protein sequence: CSVSRGTDTQYF.

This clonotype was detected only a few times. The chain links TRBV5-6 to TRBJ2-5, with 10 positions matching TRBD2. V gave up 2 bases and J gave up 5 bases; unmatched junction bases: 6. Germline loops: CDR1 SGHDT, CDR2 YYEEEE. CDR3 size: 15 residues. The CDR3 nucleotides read TGTGCCAGCAGCTTCTGGTTAGCGGGAGGCGAGACCCAGTACTTC. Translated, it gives CASSFWLAGGETQYF. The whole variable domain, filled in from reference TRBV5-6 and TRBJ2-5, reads DAGVTQSPTHLIKTRGQQVTLRCSPKSGHDTVSWYQQALGQGPQFIFQYYEEEERQRGNFPDRFSGHQFPNYSSELNVNALLLGDSALYLCASSFWLAGGETQYFGPGTRLLVL.

CDR3 sequence: CASSGAWEEKLFF. The CDR3 DNA follows: TGTGCCAGCAGCGGCGCCTGGGAAGAAAAACTGTTTTTT. The V gene is TRBV7-2, the J gene TRBJ1-4, with D unresolved. The V gene lost 5 bases and the J gene lost 8 bases, with 12 bases spanning the gap. This CDR3 has 13 residues. CDR1 and CDR2 (germline): SGHTA, FQGNSA.

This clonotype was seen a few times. The CDR3 sequence: CASCPALTDTQYF. The CDR3 region has the DNA TGTGCCAGCTGCCCAGCCCTCACAGATACGCAGTATTTT. This chain joins TRBV18 and TRBJ2-3; D is undetermined. Trimming took 7 bases from V and 2 from J, leaving 10 bases between them. The CDR3 has 13 residues. CDR1 and CDR2 from the germline V gene are KGHSH and LQKENI.

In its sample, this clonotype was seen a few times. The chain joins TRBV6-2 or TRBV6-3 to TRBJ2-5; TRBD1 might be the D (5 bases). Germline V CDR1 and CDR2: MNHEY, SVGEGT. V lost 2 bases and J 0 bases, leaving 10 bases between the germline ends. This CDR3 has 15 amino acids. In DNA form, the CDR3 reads TGTGCCAGCAGTTACGGCGACAGTTACCAAGAGACCCAGTACTTC. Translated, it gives CASSYGDSYQETQYF.

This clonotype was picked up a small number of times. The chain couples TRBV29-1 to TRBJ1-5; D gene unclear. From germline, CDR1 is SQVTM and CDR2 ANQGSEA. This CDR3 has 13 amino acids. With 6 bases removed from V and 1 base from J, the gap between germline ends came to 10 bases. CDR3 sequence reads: CSVQKGSNQPQHF. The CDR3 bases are TGCAGCGTCCAGAAAGGGAGCAATCAGCCCCAGCATTTT.

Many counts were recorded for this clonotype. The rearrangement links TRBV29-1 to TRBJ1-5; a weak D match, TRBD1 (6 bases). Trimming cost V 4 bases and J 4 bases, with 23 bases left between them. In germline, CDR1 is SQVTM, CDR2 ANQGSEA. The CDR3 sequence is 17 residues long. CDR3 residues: CSVVLYGQTIGNQPQHF. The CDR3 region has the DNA TGCAGCGTTGTTCTATACGGACAGACTATTGGAAATCAGCCCCAGCATTTT.

The CDR3 loop reads CASSYLARGTDTQYF. The CDR3 DNA reads as TGTGCCAGCAGCTATCTGGCCCGGGGTACAGATACGCAGTATTTT. The rearrangement uses TRBV5-6 and TRBJ2-3; tentatively, D is TRBD2 (5 bases). The CDR3 has 15 residues. V was cut by 3 bases and J by 3 bases, with 14 bases left in between. Looked up from germline, CDR1 is SGHDT and CDR2 is YYEEEE.

CDR3 nucleotide sequence: TGCAGTGCTAGAGATTATCGTCAGGGGCTCCCTGAAGCTTTCTTT. Encoded protein: CSARDYRQGLPEAFF. J is TRBJ1-1 and V is TRBV20-1; possible D gene TRBD1, 6 bases. Germline-derived CDR1 and CDR2 are DFQATT and SNEGSKA (reference sequence). V lost 0 bases and J 6 bases, leaving 17 bases between the germline ends. The CDR3 is 15 amino acids.

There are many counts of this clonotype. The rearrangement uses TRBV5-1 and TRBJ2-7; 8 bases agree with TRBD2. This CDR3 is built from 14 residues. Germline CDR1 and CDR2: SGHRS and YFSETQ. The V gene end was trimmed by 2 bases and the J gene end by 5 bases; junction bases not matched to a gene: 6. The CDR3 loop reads CASSLTGGPNEQYF. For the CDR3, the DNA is TGCGCCAGCAGCTTAACGGGAGGGCCTAACGAGCAGTACTTC.

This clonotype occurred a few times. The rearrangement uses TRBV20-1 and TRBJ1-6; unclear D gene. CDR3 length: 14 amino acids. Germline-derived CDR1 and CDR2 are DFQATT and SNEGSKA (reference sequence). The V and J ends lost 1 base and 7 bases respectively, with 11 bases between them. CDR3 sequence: CSARVAPPNSPLHF. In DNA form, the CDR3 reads TGCAGTGCTAGAGTAGCCCCTCCAAATTCACCCCTCCACTTT.

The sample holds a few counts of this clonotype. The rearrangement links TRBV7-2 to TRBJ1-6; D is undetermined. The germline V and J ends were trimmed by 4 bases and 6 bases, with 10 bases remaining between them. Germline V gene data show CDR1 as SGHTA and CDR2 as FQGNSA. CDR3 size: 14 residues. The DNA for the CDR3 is TGTGCCAGCAGCTCCGGTGGCTTTAATTCACCCCTCCACTTT. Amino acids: CASSSGGFNSPLHF.

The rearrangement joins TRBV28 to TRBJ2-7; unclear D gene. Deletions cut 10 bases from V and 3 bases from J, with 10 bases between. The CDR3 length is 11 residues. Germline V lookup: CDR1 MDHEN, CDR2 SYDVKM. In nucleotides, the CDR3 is TGTGCCACCGCGGAATTCTACGAGCAGTACTTC. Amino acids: CATAEFYEQYF.

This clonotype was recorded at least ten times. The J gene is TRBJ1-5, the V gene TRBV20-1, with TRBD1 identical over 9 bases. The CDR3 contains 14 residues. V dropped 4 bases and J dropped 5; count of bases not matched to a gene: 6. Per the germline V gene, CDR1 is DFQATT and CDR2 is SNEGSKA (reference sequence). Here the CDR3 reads CSATKDRGHQPQHF. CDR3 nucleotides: TGCAGTGCTACTAAGGACAGGGGACATCAGCCCCAGCATTTT.